The 6 T cell receptor beta chains below all came from one sample that was sequenced in a study of blood T cell repertoires in COVID-19 (dated by TCRdb to the early 2020s). The library was generated by the immunoSEQ multiplex PCR assay. TCRdb obtained this table from immuneACCESS and retained in-frame rearrangements with V and J assigned. These tables miss some clones; where compared with another copy, unresolved V genes account for less than half of the shortfall, and the remainder is unexplained. The sample includes fewer than 250,000 clones, with 82% observed a single time. 1.5% to 2% of the sample rests with the top ten. The specimen was peripheral blood. These receptor sequences come from an elderly woman with acute or convalescent COVID-19.

This clone was picked up one time. The V call is TRBV19, the J call TRBJ1-2; 11 bases agree with TRBD1. This CDR3 has 15 residues. Germline CDR1 LNHDA, CDR2 SQIVND (reference sequence). V shed 7 bases and J 4 bases; nucleotides not matched to a gene: 8. CDR3 protein: CASTLWTGGGYGYTF. Here the CDR3 DNA reads TGTGCCAGTACCTTATGGACAGGGGGCGGCTATGGCTACACCTTC.

The J gene is TRBJ2-1, the V gene TRBV6-5; TRBD2 might be the D (6 bases). The ends were cut back, 7 bases at V and 2 bases at J, with 12 bases in the middle. The CDR3 is 14 residues long. Germline loops: CDR1 MNHEY, CDR2 SVGAGI. CDR3 DNA sequence: TGTGCCAGCATGCGGGGCTTAGCCTACAATGAGCAGTTCTTC. This translates into CASMRGLAYNEQFF.

The chain couples TRBV5-4 to TRBJ1-6; 9 bases match TRBD1. The CDR3 consists of 16 residues. Trimming at V came to 0 bases and at J to 7 bases, leaving 5 bases not matched to a gene. Germline V gene data show CDR1 as SGHNT and CDR2 as YYREEE (reference sequence). The CDR3 nucleotides are TGTGCCAGCAGCTTGGCCAGGGGACAGGGCAATTCACCCCTCCACTTT. The encoded protein is CASSLARGQGNSPLHF. Together with reference TRBV5-4 and TRBJ1-6, the CDR3 gives the full variable domain: ETGVTQSPTHLIKTRGQQVTLRCSSQSGHNTVSWYQQALGQGPQFIFQYYREEENGRGNFPPRFSGLQFPNYSSELNVNALELDDSALYLCASSLARGQGNSPLHFGNGTRLTVT.

V is TRBV4-2 and J is TRBJ2-2, with 8 bases matching TRBD2. CDR3 size: 17 residues. Germline V gene data show CDR1 as LGHNA and CDR2 as YNFKEQ. Trimming cost V 0 bases and J 5 bases; bases outside gene matches: 8. CDR3 in DNA: TGTGCCAGCAGCCAAGAGTCCGCGGGAGGCCCAACCGGGGAGCTGTTTTTT. Residues: CASSQESAGGPTGELFF.

V usage is TRBV6-5 and J usage is TRBJ2-7; 7 nucleotides align to TRBD1. Germline V gives CDR1 MNHEY, CDR2 SVGAGI. This CDR3 contains 15 residues. V trimming: 5 bases; J trimming: 3 bases; junction bases outside the gene matches: 10. CDR3 sequence reads: CASSPRGQMIYEQYF. CDR3 DNA sequence: TGTGCCAGCAGTCCTCGGGGACAGATGATCTACGAGCAGTACTTC.

The chain combines TRBV7-9 with TRBJ1-1; D is perhaps TRBD1 (6 bases). The CDR3 has 13 residues. In germline, CDR1 is SEHNR, CDR2 FQNEAQ (reference sequence). V was cut by 1 base and J by 7 bases, with 10 bases left in between. The CDR3 sequence is CASSLVGGGEAFF. Written as DNA, the CDR3 is TGTGCCAGCAGCTTAGTTGGGGGCGGTGAAGCTTTCTTT.